This TCR beta chain was captured in a study of T cell responses to AZD1222 COVID-19 vaccine. Study-level points and caveats: Once two AZD1222 doses were given, Spike-specific TCR breadth and depth went up. CD4 TCRs covered the whole spike, strongest at regions 160-218 and 743-854. Repertoire sampling was restricted to post-peak T cell response timepoints.

Unmatched junction bases numbered 7, after V lost 4 bases and J lost 0 bases. CDR1 and CDR2 from the germline V gene are SGDLS and YYNGEE. The CDR3 extends over 15 amino acids. As to this clone: The target antigen is unknown.

TCRdb's table, derived via immunoSEQ multiplex PCR, lists solely in-frame clones and lacks some. Among about 140,000 clones listed, about 89% were seen once. This TCR was recovered from an adult in good health. The chain couples TRBV9 to TRBJ2-7; 7 nucleotides line up with TRBD1. Material: peripheral blood, obtained on day 0 of AZD1222 vaccination. The CDR3 loop is CASSTGQESSYEQYF. The CDR3 region has the DNA TGTGCCAGCAGCACAGGACAGGAGAGCTCCTACGAGCAGTACTTC.